These T cell receptor beta chains were read from a single sample in a study of identical twins. Using its own MiXCR run on the 5' RACE reads, TCRdb lists one record per CDR3 protein. The table has approximately 500,000 distinct CDR3 sequences, 20% to 25% seen once. These data were likewise used in another study, on T cells expressing NK-cell markers.

Sequenced material: CD4+ T cells sorted from blood. These receptors came from a young woman in good health. The CDR3 runs from the conserved cysteine through the conserved F or W. D genes are given only for firm matches. Some rows mark clone size as missing; the rest say once, few, many or name a class of expanded clone.

V	size	D	J	DNA	CDR3
TRBV9	NA	TRBD2	TRBJ2-1	TGTGCCAGCAGCACCCGTCCTGGGGGGGACCTTAACAATGAGCAGTTCTTC	CASSTRPGGDLNNEQFF
TRBV20-1	once	NA	TRBJ2-7	TGCAGTGCTAGAGAGGGGAAACTGACCTACGAGCAGTACTTC	CSAREGKLTYEQYF
TRBV5-4	NA	NA	TRBJ2-1	TGTGCCAGCAGCTTGAGTCTAGCTAATGAGCAGTTCTTC	CASSLSLANEQFF
TRBV29-1	NA	TRBD2	TRBJ2-3	TGCAGCGTTACTAGCGGCCTAGATACGCAGTATTTT	CSVTSGLDTQYF
TRBV29-1	NA	NA	TRBJ1-2	TGCAGCGTTGATTCCCGGGCAGGCTATGGCTACACCTTC	CSVDSRAGYGYTF
TRBV20-1	few	TRBD2	TRBJ2-7	TGCAGTGCTTTGGGACTAGCGGGAGATAATGGCGAGCAGTACTTC	CSALGLAGDNGEQYF
TRBV3-1	once	NA	TRBJ2-6	TGTGCCAGCAGCCAGCTACTAGGGTCTGGGGCCAACGTCCTGACTTTC	CASSQLLGSGANVLTF
TRBV6-5	few	TRBD1	TRBJ2-1	TGTGCCAGCAGTTACTCGAGATCAGGGGGCAGCAACAATGAGCAGTTCTTC	CASSYSRSGGSNNEQFF
TRBV7-2	NA	TRBD2	TRBJ2-7	TGTGCCAGCAGCCCAAGGGTGGCGGGAGCATTCTCCTACGAGCAGTACTTC	CASSPRVAGAFSYEQYF
TRBV6-2/TRBV6-3	few	NA	TRBJ2-7	TGTGCCAGCAGTTACTCGATGGGGGAGCAGTACTTC	CASSYSMGEQYF
TRBV28	once	NA	TRBJ2-7	TGTGCCAGCAGTCCGGGGGGACAGCAACAAGTCGAGCAGTACTTC	CASSPGGQQQVEQYF
TRBV7-3	NA	NA	TRBJ2-7	TGTGCCAGCAGCTCAACCGGGCCCAGTTCCTCTTGGCAGTACTTC	CASSSTGPSSSWQYF
TRBV27	NA	TRBD1	TRBJ2-1	TGTGCCAGCAGTTCCTACCGGACAGGTAGCTCCTACAATGAGCAGTTCTTC	CASSSYRTGSSYNEQFF
TRBV5-1	NA	NA	TRBJ2-3	TGCGCCAGCAGCTTGGAACAGTTCACAGATACGCAGTATTTT	CASSLEQFTDTQYF
TRBV6-5	NA	NA	TRBJ1-6	TGTGCCAGCAGTTACTACGGACGAAATTCACCCCTCCACTTT	CASSYYGRNSPLHF
TRBV19	few	NA	TRBJ1-5	TGTGCCAGTAGTATTGGGGGGAGCAATCAGCCCCAGCATTTT	CASSIGGSNQPQHF
TRBV29-1	NA	NA	TRBJ2-1	TGCAGCGTTGGCGACAGTAGCTTATACAATGAGCAGTTCTTC	CSVGDSSLYNEQFF
TRBV3-1	few	NA	TRBJ2-3	TGTGCCAGCAGCCAGTCCGGGACCTACGAGTATTTT	CASSQSGTYEYF
TRBV29-1	many	NA	TRBJ2-5	TGCAGCGTTGGTGGGGGGGCCATTATGGATGAGACCCAGTACTTC	CSVGGGAIMDETQYF
TRBV9	NA	NA	TRBJ2-1	TGTGCCAGCAGCGTAGATGTGGGCGGGTACAATGAGCAGTTCTTC	CASSVDVGGYNEQFF
TRBV20-1	NA	NA	TRBJ1-2	TGCAGTGCTAGTTTGGGGGGGGACCGACCTTATTCTGGCTACACCTTC	CSASLGGDRPYSGYTF
TRBV7-9	NA	NA	TRBJ2-7	TGTGCCAGCAGCTTAGGACAGGTGAACGAGCAGTACTTC	CASSLGQVNEQYF
TRBV5-1	few	TRBD1	TRBJ2-3	TGCGCCAGCAGCCTAGGGACAGATACTAGCACAGATACGCAGTATTTT	CASSLGTDTSTDTQYF
TRBV12-3/TRBV12-4	few	TRBD1	TRBJ1-6	TGTGCCAGCAGTATAGGGGGCGGGAATTCACCCCTCCACTTT	CASSIGGGNSPLHF
TRBV11-2	NA	NA	TRBJ1-3	TGTGCCAGCAGCTTAGTAGTTCCGGTCCCTGGAAACACCATATATTTT	CASSLVVPVPGNTIYF
TRBV6-1	NA	TRBD1	TRBJ2-3	TGTGCCAGCAGCGCCCCGGGACAGGGGGCTGAAGATACGCAGTATTTT	CASSAPGQGAEDTQYF
TRBV12-3/TRBV12-4	few	TRBD2	TRBJ2-1	TGTGCCAGCAGTTCGGGACTAGCGGGGAATAATGAGCAGTTCTTC	CASSSGLAGNNEQFF
TRBV29-1	few	NA	TRBJ1-1	TGCAGCGTTAGGGGGGAAACTGAAGCTTTCTTT	CSVRGETEAFF
TRBV5-1	NA	NA	TRBJ2-3	TGCGCCAGCAGCTTGGGTTCCTACACAGATACGCAGTATTTT	CASSLGSYTDTQYF
TRBV6-1	NA	NA	TRBJ2-7	TGTGCCAGCAGCTCTAGCGAGTTATACGAGCAGTACTTC	CASSSSELYEQYF
TRBV12-3/TRBV12-4	NA	NA	TRBJ2-5	TGTGCCAGCAGCCGGGACTCCTTAGGGACCCAGTACTTC	CASSRDSLGTQYF
TRBV10-3	few	TRBD1	TRBJ2-3	TGTGCCATCAACAGGGGGCGGACCACAGATACGCAGTATTTT	CAINRGRTTDTQYF
TRBV20-1	few	TRBD2	TRBJ2-1	TGCAGTGCCCGGGTCCTTAGCGGGGGGGGTGGGTACAATGAGCAGTTCTTC	CSARVLSGGGGYNEQFF
TRBV12-3/TRBV12-4	NA	NA	TRBJ1-5	TGTGCCAGCAGTTTTTGGTTACAGAGCAATCAGCCCCAGCATTTT	CASSFWLQSNQPQHF
TRBV15	once	TRBD2	TRBJ2-1	TGTGCCACCAGCAGAGAAGCGGGGTGGGAGCAGTTCTTC	CATSREAGWEQFF
TRBV29-1	NA	NA	TRBJ2-7	TGCGCGATTGTCTCAGAGAGGACCTACGAGCAGTACTTC	CAIVSERTYEQYF
TRBV6-5	few	NA	TRBJ2-1	TGTGCCAGCAGTTTCCTGACTCGTGGCAATGAGCAGTTCTTC	CASSFLTRGNEQFF
TRBV12-3/TRBV12-4	few	NA	TRBJ2-3	TGTGCCAGCAGCCTTGGGACCAGGGCGTCGACAGATACGCAGTATTTT	CASSLGTRASTDTQYF
TRBV12-3/TRBV12-4	NA	NA	TRBJ2-3	TGTGCCAGCAGAATAGATACGCAGTATTTT	CASRIDTQYF
TRBV12-3/TRBV12-4	NA	NA	TRBJ1-6	TGTGCCAGCAGGCCCCACGCGCGGGGGACACCCCTCCACTTT	CASRPHARGTPLHF
TRBV3-1	few	NA	TRBJ1-2	TGTGCCAGCAGCCAAGATCGCGGCTACACCTTC	CASSQDRGYTF